The rows below give T cell receptor beta chains drawn from one sample of a study of identical twins. TCRdb called the 5' RACE reads again in MiXCR, with one record for every CDR3 protein. The data show 200,000 to 300,000 distinct CDR3 sequences, approximately 7.8% seen once. This sample was shared with a second study, whose subject was yellow fever vaccine responses in identical twins.

Sequenced input: CD8+ T cells sorted from blood. The receptor source for this set is a woman aged 18-29 years in good health. CDR3s include the opening cysteine and the closing phenylalanine or tryptophan. D genes are given only for firm matches. The size entry is marked missing in some rows and otherwise reads once, few, many or a size class.

CDR3nt: TGCAGTGCTAGACCCGATGAAACAGGGGGCGCCGAGAACATTCAGTACTTC
CDR3aa: CSARPDETGGAENIQYF
j_gene: TRBJ2-4
abundance: few
v_gene: TRBV20-1
d_gene: TRBD1

CDR3nt: TGTGCCAGCAGTTATGGGGAGTACAATGAGCAGTTCTTC
CDR3aa: CASSYGEYNEQFF
j_gene: TRBJ2-1
abundance: many
v_gene: TRBV6-2/TRBV6-3
d_gene: -

CDR3nt: TGCAGTGTGGTCAGGAGCTCCTACGAGCAGTACTTC
CDR3aa: CSVVRSSYEQYF
j_gene: TRBJ2-7
abundance: few
v_gene: TRBV20-1
d_gene: -

CDR3nt: TGTGCCATCAGTTCCCTACTTCGGACTAGCGGGAGTGCCGGGGAGCTGTTTTTT
CDR3aa: CAISSLLRTSGSAGELFF
j_gene: TRBJ2-2
abundance: -
v_gene: TRBV12-3/TRBV12-4
d_gene: TRBD2

CDR3nt: TGTGCCACCACGCTAGCGGGCGGCTACGAGCAGTACTTC
CDR3aa: CATTLAGGYEQYF
j_gene: TRBJ2-7
abundance: few
v_gene: TRBV7-9
d_gene: TRBD2

CDR3nt: TGTGCCAGCAGTGTCGTCCCATCTAGCGCCAATGAGCAGTTCTTC
CDR3aa: CASSVVPSSANEQFF
j_gene: TRBJ2-1
abundance: few
v_gene: TRBV12-3/TRBV12-4
d_gene: -

CDR3nt: TGTGCCAGCAGCCTCCTAGCGGGAGGGGACTACAATGAGCAGTTCTTC
CDR3aa: CASSLLAGGDYNEQFF
j_gene: TRBJ2-1
abundance: -
v_gene: TRBV7-8
d_gene: TRBD2

CDR3nt: TGTGCCAGCAGCCTGAGGGGCGGTGCAGGGATAAATGAAAAACTGTTTTTT
CDR3aa: CASSLRGGAGINEKLFF
j_gene: TRBJ1-4
abundance: many
v_gene: TRBV4-2
d_gene: -

CDR3nt: TGTGCCAGCAGCTTATACGAGGGGCTCCACTCCTACGAGCAGTACTTC
CDR3aa: CASSLYEGLHSYEQYF
j_gene: TRBJ2-7
abundance: many
v_gene: TRBV7-8
d_gene: -

CDR3nt: TGTGCCAGCAGTTTACTCGGCGCAGGGTATAATTCACCCCTCCACTTT
CDR3aa: CASSLLGAGYNSPLHF
j_gene: TRBJ1-6
abundance: many
v_gene: TRBV28
d_gene: -

CDR3nt: TGCAGTGTTTCAGCAGTCGGGGATGAGCAGTTCTTC
CDR3aa: CSVSAVGDEQFF
j_gene: TRBJ2-1
abundance: many
v_gene: TRBV20-1
d_gene: -

CDR3nt: TGTGCCAGCAGTTTTTGGGGTACTGAAGCTTTCTTT
CDR3aa: CASSFWGTEAFF
j_gene: TRBJ1-1
abundance: many
v_gene: TRBV12-3/TRBV12-4
d_gene: -

CDR3nt: TGCGCCAGCAGCCAAGCGGAGGACGAGCAGTACTTC
CDR3aa: CASSQAEDEQYF
j_gene: TRBJ2-7
abundance: -
v_gene: TRBV4-1
d_gene: -

CDR3nt: TGCAGTGCCCATTGGACTAGCGGAGCGAAGAGGGAGGACTCCTACAATGAGCAGTTCTTC
CDR3aa: CSAHWTSGAKREDSYNEQFF
j_gene: TRBJ2-1
abundance: few
v_gene: TRBV20-1
d_gene: TRBD2

CDR3nt: TGTGCCAGCAGTTTTCATTCTGTAGCGGGAGTCGATCACGAGCAGTACTTC
CDR3aa: CASSFHSVAGVDHEQYF
j_gene: TRBJ2-7
abundance: many
v_gene: TRBV28
d_gene: TRBD2

CDR3nt: TGTGCCAGCCCTGGGGGGCTAGCCAGCAATGAGCAGTTCTTC
CDR3aa: CASPGGLASNEQFF
j_gene: TRBJ2-1
abundance: few
v_gene: TRBV2
d_gene: -

CDR3nt: TGTGCCAGCAGCTTAGGAGCGGGGGCCCGCACCGGGGAGCTGTTTTTT
CDR3aa: CASSLGAGARTGELFF
j_gene: TRBJ2-2
abundance: -
v_gene: TRBV7-9
d_gene: TRBD2

CDR3nt: TGCAGTGCTAGAGATCAGTCCAGGGTCTATGGCTACACCTTC
CDR3aa: CSARDQSRVYGYTF
j_gene: TRBJ1-2
abundance: -
v_gene: TRBV20-1
d_gene: -

CDR3nt: TGTGCCATCAGTGATTCTGGCGGGAGTCTGTACAATGAGCAGTTCTTC
CDR3aa: CAISDSGGSLYNEQFF
j_gene: TRBJ2-1
abundance: many
v_gene: TRBV10-3
d_gene: TRBD2

CDR3nt: TGTGCCAGCAGGTTACAGTGGGACAGGGAAGAGACCCAGTACTTC
CDR3aa: CASRLQWDREETQYF
j_gene: TRBJ2-5
abundance: few
v_gene: TRBV27
d_gene: TRBD1

CDR3nt: TGTGCCAGCAGCTCAACAGGGGTTAGCACAGATACGCAGTATTTT
CDR3aa: CASSSTGVSTDTQYF
j_gene: TRBJ2-3
abundance: many
v_gene: TRBV7-9
d_gene: TRBD1

CDR3nt: TGTGCCAGCAGCTTTTCTTGGGGGAATGAGCAGTTCTTC
CDR3aa: CASSFSWGNEQFF
j_gene: TRBJ2-1
abundance: few
v_gene: TRBV7-6
d_gene: -

CDR3nt: TGTGCCAGCAGTGAAAGGGACAGGGAACAAGAGACCCAGTACTTC
CDR3aa: CASSERDREQETQYF
j_gene: TRBJ2-5
abundance: many
v_gene: TRBV6-1
d_gene: TRBD1

CDR3nt: TGTGCCAGCAGCCCGGGACTAGCGGGATTTCAGCAGTACTTC
CDR3aa: CASSPGLAGFQQYF
j_gene: TRBJ2-7
abundance: -
v_gene: TRBV7-9
d_gene: TRBD2

CDR3nt: TGTGCCACCAGTGAGTTTAAAGCCGACAGGCAGTACTTC
CDR3aa: CATSEFKADRQYF
j_gene: TRBJ2-7
abundance: many
v_gene: TRBV24-1
d_gene: -

CDR3nt: TGTGCCACGGAAGAGGGGGGAAAAAACACCGGGGAGCTGTTTTTT
CDR3aa: CATEEGGKNTGELFF
j_gene: TRBJ2-2
abundance: -
v_gene: TRBV24-1
d_gene: -

CDR3nt: TGTGCCAGCAGTCAGAGGGCGGACGCTGAAGCTTTCTTT
CDR3aa: CASSQRADAEAFF
j_gene: TRBJ1-1
abundance: -
v_gene: TRBV6-4
d_gene: -

CDR3nt: TGTGCCAGCAGCCCCAGCTTGGGCAGTCTCGTCTACGAGCAGTACTTC
CDR3aa: CASSPSLGSLVYEQYF
j_gene: TRBJ2-7
abundance: -
v_gene: TRBV27
d_gene: -

CDR3nt: TGCGCCAGCAGCTCCCAAGATACGCAGTATTTT
CDR3aa: CASSSQDTQYF
j_gene: TRBJ2-3
abundance: many
v_gene: TRBV5-1
d_gene: -

CDR3nt: TGTGCCAGCAGTTACGGCCTAGCAATCCAAGAGACCCAGTACTTC
CDR3aa: CASSYGLAIQETQYF
j_gene: TRBJ2-5
abundance: -
v_gene: TRBV6-5
d_gene: -

CDR3nt: TGCGCCAGCAGCGGAACAGGGGTCACTGAAGCTTTCTTT
CDR3aa: CASSGTGVTEAFF
j_gene: TRBJ1-1
abundance: many
v_gene: TRBV4-1
d_gene: TRBD1

CDR3nt: TGCAGCGTGGCTACAGAGGGGGCCCTTTACCACGAGCAGTACTTC
CDR3aa: CSVATEGALYHEQYF
j_gene: TRBJ2-7
abundance: many
v_gene: TRBV29-1
d_gene: TRBD1

CDR3nt: TGCGCCAGCAGCCAAGGGGGACAGCGGGATACGCAGTATTTT
CDR3aa: CASSQGGQRDTQYF
j_gene: TRBJ2-3
abundance: few
v_gene: TRBV4-1
d_gene: TRBD1

CDR3nt: TGCGCCAGCAGCCCTTCGACAGGGGGCTACGAGCAGTACTTC
CDR3aa: CASSPSTGGYEQYF
j_gene: TRBJ2-7
abundance: many
v_gene: TRBV4-1
d_gene: TRBD1

CDR3nt: TGTGCCACCAGCAGGGACTTACTAGCGGGGCTAGATACGCAGTATTTT
CDR3aa: CATSRDLLAGLDTQYF
j_gene: TRBJ2-3
abundance: -
v_gene: TRBV15
d_gene: TRBD2

CDR3nt: TGCAGTGCTAGAGAAGCCGTCTCCTACGAGCAGTACTTC
CDR3aa: CSAREAVSYEQYF
j_gene: TRBJ2-7
abundance: -
v_gene: TRBV20-1
d_gene: -

CDR3nt: TGTGCCACCAGCAGGGACAGGAACACTGAAGCTTTCTTT
CDR3aa: CATSRDRNTEAFF
j_gene: TRBJ1-1
abundance: few
v_gene: TRBV15
d_gene: -

CDR3nt: TGTGCCAGCAGTTACTCGCGGGGGCCTGGGGCCAACGTCCTGACTTTC
CDR3aa: CASSYSRGPGANVLTF
j_gene: TRBJ2-6
abundance: -
v_gene: TRBV6-2/TRBV6-3
d_gene: -

CDR3nt: TGTGCCAGCAGCTTAGTTGCGGGGTGGGAGACCCAGTACTTC
CDR3aa: CASSLVAGWETQYF
j_gene: TRBJ2-5
abundance: few
v_gene: TRBV7-8
d_gene: -

CDR3nt: TGTGCCAGCAGTACCCCTAGCCGGGACGCAACAGATACGCAGTATTTT
CDR3aa: CASSTPSRDATDTQYF
j_gene: TRBJ2-3
abundance: -
v_gene: TRBV12-3/TRBV12-4
d_gene: -

CDR3nt: TGTGCCAGCAGTTTTTCCGGACGGCAAGAGACCCAGTACTTC
CDR3aa: CASSFSGRQETQYF
j_gene: TRBJ2-5
abundance: -
v_gene: TRBV27
d_gene: -

CDR3nt: TGCAGTGCTAGAGATCCGTCCTGGGGATGGAGTGACGCCAAAAACATTCAGTACTTC
CDR3aa: CSARDPSWGWSDAKNIQYF
j_gene: TRBJ2-4
abundance: -
v_gene: TRBV20-1
d_gene: -

CDR3nt: TGCAGTGCTAGAGATCACATCTACAATGAGCAGTTCTTC
CDR3aa: CSARDHIYNEQFF
j_gene: TRBJ2-1
abundance: -
v_gene: TRBV20-1
d_gene: -

CDR3nt: TGTGCCAGCCTATCAGGGGTTGGAAGCTCCTACAATGAGCAGTTCTTC
CDR3aa: CASLSGVGSSYNEQFF
j_gene: TRBJ2-1
abundance: -
v_gene: TRBV6-1
d_gene: -

CDR3nt: TGTGCCAGCAGCTTAGACAGGATTACATTGTATGAGCAGTTCTTC
CDR3aa: CASSLDRITLYEQFF
j_gene: TRBJ2-1
abundance: many
v_gene: TRBV7-9
d_gene: -

CDR3nt: TGCGCCAGCAGCCAAGGTACTAGCGGCTACAATGAGCAGTTCTTC
CDR3aa: CASSQGTSGYNEQFF
j_gene: TRBJ2-1
abundance: -
v_gene: TRBV4-1
d_gene: TRBD2

CDR3nt: TGTGCCAGCAGTCCCGGGACAGGAACAAACGTCCTGACTTTC
CDR3aa: CASSPGTGTNVLTF
j_gene: TRBJ2-6
abundance: few
v_gene: TRBV12-3/TRBV12-4
d_gene: TRBD1

CDR3nt: TGCAGCGTTGAGCGGCTAGCGGAGCCCACAGATACGCAGTATTTT
CDR3aa: CSVERLAEPTDTQYF
j_gene: TRBJ2-3
abundance: -
v_gene: TRBV29-1
d_gene: TRBD2

CDR3nt: TGTGCCAGCAGGCGGGGATTTGGTGAAAAACTGTTTTTT
CDR3aa: CASRRGFGEKLFF
j_gene: TRBJ1-4
abundance: few
v_gene: TRBV28
d_gene: -

CDR3nt: TGTGCCAGCAGCGCGCAACAGAACAGGGTAGATACGCAGTATTTT
CDR3aa: CASSAQQNRVDTQYF
j_gene: TRBJ2-3
abundance: few
v_gene: TRBV9
d_gene: -

CDR3nt: TGTGCCAGCAGCGGACTGCCGGGCCACCGGGGGGATGAGCAGTTCTTC
CDR3aa: CASSGLPGHRGDEQFF
j_gene: TRBJ2-1
abundance: -
v_gene: TRBV7-9
d_gene: TRBD2

CDR3nt: TGTGCCAGCAGCCCCGAGGGAGCGGCGAACGCCGGGGAGCTGTTTTTT
CDR3aa: CASSPEGAANAGELFF
j_gene: TRBJ2-2
abundance: many
v_gene: TRBV7-9
d_gene: -

CDR3nt: TGTGCCTTCTGCCACCCCGGGACTAGCGGGGGGAGTGCAGATACGCAGTATTTT
CDR3aa: CAFCHPGTSGGSADTQYF
j_gene: TRBJ2-3
abundance: -
v_gene: TRBV7-3
d_gene: TRBD2

CDR3nt: TGTGCCAGCAGTTCGAGGACAGTGGGCTACGAGCAGCACTTC
CDR3aa: CASSSRTVGYEQHF
j_gene: TRBJ2-7
abundance: few
v_gene: TRBV12-3/TRBV12-4
d_gene: -

CDR3nt: TGCGCCAGCAGCTTGGCAGGGAACTATGGCTACACCTTC
CDR3aa: CASSLAGNYGYTF
j_gene: TRBJ1-2
abundance: -
v_gene: TRBV5-1
d_gene: -